This entry features one T cell receptor (beta chain) sequence. Its cognate antigen is unknown. The sample originates from a study of radiotherapy plus CTLA-4 blockade in lung cancer. Turning to the study itself: Among enrolled patients, roughly 18% responded and about 30% achieved disease control. Study findings and constraints: Among reported predictors of response, early blood T cell clone dynamics with interferon-beta performed best. Some TCR clones had been derived from tumors. These clones expanded in peripheral blood after radiotherapy plus ipilimumab.

Clones were sequenced by immunoSEQ multiplex PCR, and TCRdb holds only the in-frame ones, with some missing. This table has 20,000 to 30,000 clones, 60% to 75% appearing once. The material was peripheral blood, obtained from a patient treated with radiotherapy plus ipilimumab. This receptor was obtained from a human donor with non-small cell lung cancer whose response to radiotherapy plus ipilimumab could not be evaluated.

The CDR3 loop is CASKGLAGGLYEQYF. The CDR3 nucleotides read TGTGCCAGCAAGGGGTTAGCGGGAGGGCTGTACGAGCAGTACTTC. The rearrangement uses TRBV27 and TRBJ2-7; 11 bases are a match to TRBD2. Germline lookup yields CDR1 MNHEY and CDR2 SMNVEV (reference sequence). The CDR3 runs to 15 residues. Trimming took 7 bases from V and 4 from J; bases not matched to a gene: 9.